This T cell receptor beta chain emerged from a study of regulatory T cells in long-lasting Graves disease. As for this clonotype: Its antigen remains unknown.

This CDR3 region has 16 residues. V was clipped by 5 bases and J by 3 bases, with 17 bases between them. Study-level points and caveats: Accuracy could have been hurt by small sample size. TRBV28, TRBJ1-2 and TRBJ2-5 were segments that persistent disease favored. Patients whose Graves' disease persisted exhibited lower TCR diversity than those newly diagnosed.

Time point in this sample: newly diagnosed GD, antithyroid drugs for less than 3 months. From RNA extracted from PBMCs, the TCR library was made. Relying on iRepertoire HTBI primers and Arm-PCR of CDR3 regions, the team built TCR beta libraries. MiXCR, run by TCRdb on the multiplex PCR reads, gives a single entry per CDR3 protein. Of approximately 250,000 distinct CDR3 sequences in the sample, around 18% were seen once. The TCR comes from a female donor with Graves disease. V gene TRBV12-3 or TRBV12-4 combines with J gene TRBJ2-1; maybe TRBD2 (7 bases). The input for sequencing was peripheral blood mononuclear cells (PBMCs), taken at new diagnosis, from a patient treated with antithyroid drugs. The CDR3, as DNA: TGTGCCAGCAGTCGCCCGGGGGGCCCCAACTACAATGAGCAGTTCTTC. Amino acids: CASSRPGGPNYNEQFF.